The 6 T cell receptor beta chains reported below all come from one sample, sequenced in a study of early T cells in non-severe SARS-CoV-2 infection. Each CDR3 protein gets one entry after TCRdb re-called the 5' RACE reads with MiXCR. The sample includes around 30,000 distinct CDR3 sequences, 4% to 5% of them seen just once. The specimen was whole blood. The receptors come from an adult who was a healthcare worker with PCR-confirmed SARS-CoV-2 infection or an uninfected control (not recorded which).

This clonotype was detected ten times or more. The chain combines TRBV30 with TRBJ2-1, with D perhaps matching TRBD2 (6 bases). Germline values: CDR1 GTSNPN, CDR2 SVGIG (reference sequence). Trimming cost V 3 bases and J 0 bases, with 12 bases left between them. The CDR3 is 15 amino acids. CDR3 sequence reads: CAWSPGTYSYNEQFF. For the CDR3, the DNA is TGTGCCTGGAGCCCCGGGACTTACTCCTACAATGAGCAGTTCTTC.

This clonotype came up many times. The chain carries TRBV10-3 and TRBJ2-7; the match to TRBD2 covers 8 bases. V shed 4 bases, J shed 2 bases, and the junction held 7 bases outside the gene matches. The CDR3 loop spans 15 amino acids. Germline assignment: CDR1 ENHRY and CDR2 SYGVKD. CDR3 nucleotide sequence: TGTGCCATCAGTGTCAGCACTAGCGGTGCCTACGAGCAGTACTTC. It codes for CAISVSTSGAYEQYF.

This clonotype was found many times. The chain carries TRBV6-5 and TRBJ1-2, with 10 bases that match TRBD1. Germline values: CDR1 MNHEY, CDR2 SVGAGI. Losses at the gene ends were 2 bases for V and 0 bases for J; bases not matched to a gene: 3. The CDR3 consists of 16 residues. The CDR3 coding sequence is TGTGCCAGCAGTTACGGGACAGGGGCTGCTAACTATGGCTACACCTTC. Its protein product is CASSYGTGAANYGYTF.

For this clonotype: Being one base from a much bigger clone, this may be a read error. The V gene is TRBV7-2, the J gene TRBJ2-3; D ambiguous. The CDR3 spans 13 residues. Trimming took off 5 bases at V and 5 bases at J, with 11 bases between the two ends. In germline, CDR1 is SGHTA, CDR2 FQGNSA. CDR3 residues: CASSQDRVDTQYF. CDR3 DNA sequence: TGTGCCAGCAGCCAGGACCGGGTAGATACGCAGTATTTT.

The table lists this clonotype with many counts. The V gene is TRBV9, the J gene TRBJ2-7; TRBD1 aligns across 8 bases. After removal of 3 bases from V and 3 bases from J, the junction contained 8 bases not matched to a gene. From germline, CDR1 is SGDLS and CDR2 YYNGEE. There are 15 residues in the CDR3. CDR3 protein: CASSEHQTGVYEQYF. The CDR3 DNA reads TGTGCCAGCAGCGAGCACCAGACAGGGGTCTACGAGCAGTACTTC.

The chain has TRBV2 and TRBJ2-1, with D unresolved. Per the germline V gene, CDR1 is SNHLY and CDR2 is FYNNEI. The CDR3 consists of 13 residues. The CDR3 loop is CVKGRESYNEQFF. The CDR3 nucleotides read TGTGTCAAGGGTCGTGAGTCCTACAATGAGCAGTTCTTC.